This T cell receptor (beta chain) was observed in a study of blood T cell repertoires in COVID-19. Study as a whole: PBMCs, B-cell-depleted T cells, or T cells provided the cDNA or gDNA that made up the material.

Seattle patient enrollment occurred during active infection, with longitudinal follow-up thereafter. Methods used by the authors: The assay estimated nucleated cells by amplifying reference gene primers. The protocol was immunoSEQ multiplex PCR, while the TCRdb copy is restricted to in-frame clones and leaves out a portion. V and J calls and clone size are as listed in that table; D and trimming were resolved from the DNA. The sample yields about 55,000 clones, about 79% seen once. The CDR3 is made up of 13 amino acids. V was clipped by 4 bases and J by 0 bases, with 7 bases between them. Germline V gene lookup returns CDR1 SGHNT and CDR2 YENEEA.

The sequence derives from a man older than 75 with COVID-19, enrolled during active disease. V is TRBV11-3 and J is TRBJ2-7; D unresolved. The sample was peripheral blood. The CDR3 loop is CASSSPSSYEQYF. CDR3 bases: TGTGCCAGCAGCTCCCCGAGCTCCTACGAGCAGTACTTC.